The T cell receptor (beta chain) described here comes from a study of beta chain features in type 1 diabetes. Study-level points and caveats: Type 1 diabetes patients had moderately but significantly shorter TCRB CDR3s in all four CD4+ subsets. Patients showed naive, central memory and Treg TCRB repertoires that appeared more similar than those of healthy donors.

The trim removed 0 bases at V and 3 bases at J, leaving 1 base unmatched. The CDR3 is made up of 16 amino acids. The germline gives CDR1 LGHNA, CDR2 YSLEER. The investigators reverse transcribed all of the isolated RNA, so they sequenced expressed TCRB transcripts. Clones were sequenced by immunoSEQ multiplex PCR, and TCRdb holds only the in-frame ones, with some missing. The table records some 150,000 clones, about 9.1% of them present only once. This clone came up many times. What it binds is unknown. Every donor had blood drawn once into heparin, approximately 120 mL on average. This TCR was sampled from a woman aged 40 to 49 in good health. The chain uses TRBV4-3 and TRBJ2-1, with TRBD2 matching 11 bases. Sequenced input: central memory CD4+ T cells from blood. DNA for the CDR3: TGCGCCAGCAGCCAAGAACTAGCGGGGGACTACAATGAGCAGTTCTTC. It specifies CASSQELAGDYNEQFF.